What follows describes a single TCR beta chain. The source of the sample is a study of technical replicates of blood from a few donors. Some clones are missing from TCRdb's copy, which holds only in-frame ones; the method was immunoSEQ multiplex PCR. Altogether roughly 76,000 clones are present, approximately 94% being singletons, with the ten largest covering roughly 0.26%. The V gene's germline CDR1 is SNHLY and CDR2 FYNNEI. V lost 8 bases, J lost 0 bases, and 14 bases lay in between. The CDR3 runs 14 residues. The receptor was derived from a human donor in good health. The gene calls are TRBV2 and TRBJ2-7; maybe TRBD1 (6 bases). Sequencing used T cells isolated from PBMCs. CDR3 sequence: CASLPTGYSYEQYF. In DNA, the CDR3 is TGTGCCAGCCTCCCTACAGGGTACTCCTACGAGCAGTACTTC. The full variable domain, in which reference TRBV2 and TRBJ2-7 provide the parts outside the CDR3, is EPEVTQTPSHQVTQMGQEVILRCVPISNHLYFYWYRQILGQKVEFLVSFYNNEISEKSEIFDDQFSVERPDGSNFTLKIRSTKLEDSAMYFCASLPTGYSYEQYFGPGTRLTVT.